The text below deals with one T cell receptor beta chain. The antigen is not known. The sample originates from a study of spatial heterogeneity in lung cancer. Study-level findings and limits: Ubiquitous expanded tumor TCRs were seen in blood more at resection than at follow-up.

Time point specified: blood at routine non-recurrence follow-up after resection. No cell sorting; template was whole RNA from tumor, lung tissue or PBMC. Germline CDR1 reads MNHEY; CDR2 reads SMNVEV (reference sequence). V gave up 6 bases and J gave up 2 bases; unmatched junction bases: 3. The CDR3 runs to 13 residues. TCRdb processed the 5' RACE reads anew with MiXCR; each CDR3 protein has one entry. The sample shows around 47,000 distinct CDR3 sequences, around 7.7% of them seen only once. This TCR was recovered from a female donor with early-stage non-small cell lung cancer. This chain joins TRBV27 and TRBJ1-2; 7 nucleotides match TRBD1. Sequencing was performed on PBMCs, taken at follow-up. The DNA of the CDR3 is TGTGCCAGCAGACGGGGACAGAACTATGGCTACACCTTC. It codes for CASRRGQNYGYTF.